The next 8 T cell receptor beta chains were all read from a single sample in a study of blood T cell repertoires in COVID-19. Clones were read by immunoSEQ multiplex PCR, and TCRdb kept only the in-frame ones, dropping some. The data show around 400,000 clones, 70% to 90% seen once. The specimen sequenced was peripheral blood. These receptors originate from a woman aged 25 to 45 with COVID-19, enrolled during active disease.

The chain employs TRBV15 and TRBJ1-5, with TRBD1 as a possible D gene (5 bases). Between the trimmed V and J ends, which lost 5 bases and 0 bases, there was a span of 14 bases. This CDR3 is built from 16 residues. Germline-derived CDR1 and CDR2 are LNHNV and YYDKDF (reference sequence). CDR3 protein: CATSPEGLYSNQPQHF. The CDR3 region has the DNA TGTGCCACCAGCCCGGAGGGGTTGTATAGCAATCAGCCCCAGCATTTT. Based on the CDR3 plus reference TRBV15 and TRBJ1-5, the full variable domain is DAMVIQNPRYQVTQFGKPVTLSCSQTLNHNVMYWYQQKSSQAPKLLFHYYDKDFNNEADTPDNFQSRRPNTSFCFLDIRSPGLGDTAMYLCATSPEGLYSNQPQHFGDGTRLSIL.

This chain joins TRBV19 and TRBJ2-1; TRBD1 agrees at 7 bases. CDR1 and CDR2 (germline): LNHDA, SQIVND (reference sequence). The CDR3 runs 15 residues. The junction had 8 bases not matched to a gene; V was cut back by 5 bases and J by 4 bases. The DNA of the CDR3 is TGTGCCAGTAGTGCTACAGGGGAATCTTACAATGAGCAGTTCTTC. Translation gives CASSATGESYNEQFF. Variable domain in full (rest from reference TRBV19 and TRBJ2-1): DGGITQSPKYLFRKEGQNVTLSCEQNLNHDAMYWYRQDPGQGLRLIYYSQIVNDFQKGDIAEGYSVSREKKESFPLTVTSAQKNPTAFYLCASSATGESYNEQFFGPGTRLTVL.

This chain links TRBV5-1 with TRBJ2-3, with 10 bases identical to TRBD1. Germline V lookup: CDR1 SGHRS, CDR2 YFSETQ. V shed 2 bases and J 4 bases; nucleotides not matched to a gene: 1. The CDR3 consists of 14 residues. CDR3 bases: TGCGCCAGCAGCTTCGGACAGGGGGCAGATACGCAGTATTTT. The encoded protein is CASSFGQGADTQYF. Supplemented by reference TRBV5-1 and TRBJ2-3, the full variable domain reads KAGVTQTPRYLIKTRGQQVTLSCSPISGHRSVSWYQQTPGQGLQFLFEYFSETQRNKGNFPGRFSGRQFSNSRSEMNVSTLELGDSALYLCASSFGQGADTQYFGPGTRLTVL.

This clone was counted a few times. The chain recombines TRBV30 with TRBJ1-6; D is ambiguous. Trimming shortened V by 0 bases and J by 0 bases, and 12 bases separated the two germline ends. The CDR3 is 17 residues long. Germline CDR1 is GTSNPN and CDR2 is SVGIG (reference sequence). The CDR3 here is CAWSVGRSSSYNSPLHF. CDR3 DNA: TGTGCCTGGAGTGTAGGCAGGTCGAGCTCCTATAATTCACCCCTCCACTTT.

The chain joins TRBV7-9 to TRBJ2-2, with 7 bases matching TRBD2. V trimming: 8 bases; J trimming: 7 bases; junction bases outside the gene matches: 4. The CDR3 has 12 residues. The germline V gene encodes CDR1 SEHNR and CDR2 FQNEAQ (reference sequence). The CDR3, as DNA: TGTGCCAGCGGAAGCGGGGTCGGGGAGCTGTTTTTT. This translates into CASGSGVGELFF.

The chain recombines TRBV25-1 with TRBJ1-6, with 9 bases that match TRBD1. V lost 11 bases to trimming and J lost 7 bases; unmatched junction nucleotides: 3. CDR3 length: 12 amino acids. Germline V gives CDR1 MGHDK, CDR2 SYGVNS. The CDR3 sequence: CAGGQGNSPLHF. Written as DNA, the CDR3 is TGTGCCGGTGGACAGGGGAATTCACCCCTCCACTTT.

The chain couples TRBV28 to TRBJ2-7; 11 positions match TRBD2. CDR3 size: 16 residues. V lost 6 bases to trimming and J lost 3 bases; unmatched junction nucleotides: 10. Germline assignment: CDR1 MDHEN and CDR2 SYDVKM. The CDR3, as DNA: TGTGCCAGCAGCGTCCGTAGCGGGAGGGCCTTCTACGAGCAGTACTTC. It codes for CASSVRSGRAFYEQYF.

The chain joins TRBV6-5 to TRBJ2-7; TRBD1 agrees at 8 bases. CDR3 size: 13 residues. The J segment lost 4 bases and the V segment lost 5 bases, leaving 4 bases of the junction unmatched. CDR1 is MNHEY, CDR2 SVGAGI, per germline. CDR3 amino acids: CASSRTGFYEQYF. CDR3 DNA sequence: TGTGCCAGCAGTCGGACAGGGTTTTACGAGCAGTACTTC.